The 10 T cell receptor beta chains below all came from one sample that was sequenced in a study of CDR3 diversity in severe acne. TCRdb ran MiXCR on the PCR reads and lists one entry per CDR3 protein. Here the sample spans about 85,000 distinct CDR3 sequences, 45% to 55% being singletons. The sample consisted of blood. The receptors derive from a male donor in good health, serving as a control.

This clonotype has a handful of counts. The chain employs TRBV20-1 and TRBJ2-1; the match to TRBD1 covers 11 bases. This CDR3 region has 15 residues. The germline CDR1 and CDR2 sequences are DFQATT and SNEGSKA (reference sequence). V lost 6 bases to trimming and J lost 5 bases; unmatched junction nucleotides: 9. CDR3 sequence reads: CSARTGGRINNEQFF. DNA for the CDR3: TGCAGTGCAAGGACAGGGGGCCGGATCAACAATGAGCAGTTCTTC.

CDR3: CSVYDRVGTEAFF. CDR3 sequence (DNA): TGCAGCGTCTACGACAGGGTCGGCACTGAAGCTTTCTTT. The chain links TRBV29-1 to TRBJ1-1; 7 bases are shared with TRBD1. V lost 6 bases to trimming and J lost 4 bases; unmatched junction nucleotides: 8. The CDR3 is 13 residues long. Germline V CDR1 and CDR2: SQVTM, ANQGSEA.

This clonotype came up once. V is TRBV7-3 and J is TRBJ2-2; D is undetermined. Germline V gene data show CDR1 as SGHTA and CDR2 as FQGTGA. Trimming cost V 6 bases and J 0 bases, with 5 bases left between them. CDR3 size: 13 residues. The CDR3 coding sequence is TGTGCCAGCAGAATTACGAACACCGGGGAGCTGTTTTTT. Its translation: CASRITNTGELFF.

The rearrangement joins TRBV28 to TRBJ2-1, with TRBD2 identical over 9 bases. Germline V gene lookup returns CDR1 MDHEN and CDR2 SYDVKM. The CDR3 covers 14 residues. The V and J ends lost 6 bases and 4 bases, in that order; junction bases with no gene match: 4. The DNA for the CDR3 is TGTGCCAGCAGGTTAGCGGGAGAATACAATGAGCAGTTCTTC. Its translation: CASRLAGEYNEQFF.

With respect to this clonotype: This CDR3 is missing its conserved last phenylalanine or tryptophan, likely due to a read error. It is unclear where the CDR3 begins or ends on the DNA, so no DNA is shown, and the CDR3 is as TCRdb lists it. CDR3 loop: CASGLPRRG. The V call is TRBV12-5, the J call TRBJ1-3; TRBD1, the table's D call, was not compared with the DNA. Counting both end residues, the CDR3 totals 9 amino acids. CDR1 LGHNT and CDR2 FRNRAP come from the germline V gene.

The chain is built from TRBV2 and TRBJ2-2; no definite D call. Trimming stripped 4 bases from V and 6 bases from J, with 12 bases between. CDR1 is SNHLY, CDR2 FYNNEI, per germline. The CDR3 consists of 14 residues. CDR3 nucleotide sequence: TGTGCCAGCAGTGTTCTAGTGTCCTCCGGGGAGCTGTTTTTT. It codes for CASSVLVSSGELFF.

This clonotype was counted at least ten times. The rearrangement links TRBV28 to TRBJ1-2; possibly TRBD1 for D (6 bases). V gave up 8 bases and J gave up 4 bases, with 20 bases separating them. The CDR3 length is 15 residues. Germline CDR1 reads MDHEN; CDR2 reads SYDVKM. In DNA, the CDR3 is TGTGCCAGCGGGGTAGGGGGGGAGTCCCCCTATGGCTACACCTTC. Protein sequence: CASGVGGESPYGYTF.

CDR3 in DNA: TGTGCCATCAGCGCTAACTACGAGCAGTACTTC. The encoded protein is CAISANYEQYF. The V and J genes are TRBV10-3 and TRBJ2-7; D is undetermined. Germline V gives CDR1 ENHRY, CDR2 SYGVKD. The CDR3 has 11 amino acids. V was clipped by 6 bases and J by 3 bases, with 6 bases between them.

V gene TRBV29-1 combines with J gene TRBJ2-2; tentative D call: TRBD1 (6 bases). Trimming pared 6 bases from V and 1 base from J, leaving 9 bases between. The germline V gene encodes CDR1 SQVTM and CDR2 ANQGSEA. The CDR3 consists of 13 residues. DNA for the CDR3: TGCAGCGTCGACAGGAGGAACACCGGGGAGCTGTTTTTT. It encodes CSVDRRNTGELFF.

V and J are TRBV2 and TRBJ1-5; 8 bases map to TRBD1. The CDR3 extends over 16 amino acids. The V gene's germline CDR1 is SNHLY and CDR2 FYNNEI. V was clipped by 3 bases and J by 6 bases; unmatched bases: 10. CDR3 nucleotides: TGTGCCAGCAGTGAGGATCGGACAGGGTCCGGTCAGCCCCAGCATTTT. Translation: CASSEDRTGSGQPQHF.